Listed here is a single T cell receptor (beta chain). The data derive from a study of blood T cell repertoires in COVID-19. Clinical histories supplied by participants themselves formed the basis of cohort assignment. In the original workflow: The assay estimated nucleated cells by amplifying reference gene primers. Profiled with immunoSEQ multiplex PCR; TCRdb holds only in-frame clones, not every one. From that table come the V and J calls and clone size; the DNA was used to work out D and trimming. The sample has approximately 340,000 clones, roughly nine tenths seen once. The receptor was isolated from a woman in her forties who had been exposed to COVID-19. The sample comprised PBMCs or T cells enriched from blood (not recorded which).

The CDR3 is CATSDLIGGRLNTEAFF. The CDR3 DNA is TGTGCCACCAGTGATTTGATCGGGGGACGACTGAACACTGAAGCTTTCTTT. The rearrangement joins TRBV24-1 to TRBJ1-1, with a tentative D call TRBD1 (5 bases). Germline V gene data show CDR1 as KGHDR and CDR2 as SFDVKD. The length of the CDR3 is 17 residues. Trimming pared 0 bases from V and 0 bases from J, leaving 13 bases between.